These T cell receptor beta chains were read from a single sample in a study of Graves' ophthalmopathy and Graves' hyperthyroidism. In TCRdb, the multiplex PCR reads were re-called with MiXCR into one record per CDR3 protein. The sample holds 200,000 to 250,000 distinct CDR3 sequences; 45% are singletons and the top ten take approximately 51%. The sample consisted of peripheral blood. Every receptor here comes from an adult man with Graves' ophthalmopathy. The CDR3 runs from the conserved cysteine through the conserved F or W. The order of the fields is D gene, clone size, V gene, J gene, CDR3 protein, CDR3 DNA. D genes are given only for firm matches. Rows may omit the clone size; those that give it use once, few, many or a size class.

d_call: TRBD1
clone_size: NA
v_call: TRBV2
j_call: TRBJ1-2
cdr3_aa: CASSVGTGDHYGYTF
cdr3_nt: TGTGCCAGCAGCGTAGGGACAGGGGACCACTATGGCTACACCTTC

d_call: NA
clone_size: few
v_call: TRBV20-1
j_call: TRBJ1-1
cdr3_aa: CSARDGGENTEAFF
cdr3_nt: TGCAGTGCTAGAGATGGGGGGGAAAACACTGAAGCTTTCTTT

d_call: TRBD1
clone_size: few
v_call: TRBV20-1
j_call: TRBJ2-5
cdr3_aa: CSARGTGVRETQYF
cdr3_nt: TGCAGTGCTAGAGGGACAGGGGTTCGGGAGACCCAGTACTTC

d_call: NA
clone_size: NA
v_call: TRBV4-1
j_call: TRBJ2-2
cdr3_aa: CASSHPLGDTGELFF
cdr3_nt: TGCGCCAGCAGCCACCCCTTGGGGGACACCGGGGAGCTGTTTTTT

d_call: NA
clone_size: few
v_call: TRBV6-1
j_call: TRBJ1-1
cdr3_aa: CASSEKPRTEAFF
cdr3_nt: TGTGCCAGCAGTGAAAAACCCCGCACTGAAGCTTTCTTT

d_call: NA
clone_size: many
v_call: TRBV10-3
j_call: TRBJ1-1
cdr3_aa: CAISVKGSGTEAFF
cdr3_nt: TGTGCCATCAGTGTAAAGGGATCCGGAACTGAAGCTTTCTTT

d_call: NA
clone_size: NA
v_call: TRBV6-5
j_call: TRBJ2-6
cdr3_aa: CASSYYPFPSSSGANVLTF
cdr3_nt: TGTGCCAGCAGTTACTATCCATTTCCCAGTAGCTCTGGGGCCAACGTCCTGACTTTC

d_call: TRBD1
clone_size: NA
v_call: TRBV7-9
j_call: TRBJ2-7
cdr3_aa: CASSRGTGSEQYF
cdr3_nt: TGTGCCAGCAGCCGCGGGACAGGGAGCGAGCAGTACTTC

d_call: TRBD1
clone_size: NA
v_call: TRBV7-8
j_call: TRBJ2-7
cdr3_aa: CASSAGQAITYEQYF
cdr3_nt: TGTGCCAGCAGCGCGGGACAGGCTATTACCTACGAGCAGTACTTC

d_call: TRBD1
clone_size: NA
v_call: TRBV12-3/TRBV12-4
j_call: TRBJ1-4
cdr3_aa: CASRNQQGGELFF
cdr3_nt: TGTGCCAGCAGGAACCAACAGGGGGGGGAACTGTTTTTT

d_call: NA
clone_size: few
v_call: TRBV20-1
j_call: TRBJ1-2
cdr3_aa: CSPSAQANYGYTF
cdr3_nt: TGCAGCCCATCTGCCCAGGCTAACTATGGCTACACCTTC

d_call: NA
clone_size: NA
v_call: TRBV5-6
j_call: TRBJ2-6
cdr3_aa: CASSSWRGPRGANVLTF
cdr3_nt: TGTGCCAGCAGCTCTTGGCGGGGACCTCGTGGGGCCAACGTCCTGACTTTC

d_call: TRBD2
clone_size: NA
v_call: TRBV10-2
j_call: TRBJ2-7
cdr3_aa: CASAGTNSYEQYF
cdr3_nt: TGCGCCAGCGCCGGGACTAACTCCTACGAGCAGTACTTC

d_call: NA
clone_size: NA
v_call: TRBV9
j_call: TRBJ1-2
cdr3_aa: CASGPEVSSNYGYTF
cdr3_nt: TGTGCCAGCGGCCCCGAAGTCTCCTCTAACTATGGCTACACCTTC

d_call: TRBD1
clone_size: few
v_call: TRBV10-3
j_call: TRBJ1-1
cdr3_aa: CAISEGRGLTNTEAFF
cdr3_nt: TGTGCCATCAGTGAGGGCAGGGGGCTAACGAACACTGAAGCTTTCTTT

d_call: NA
clone_size: few
v_call: TRBV12-3/TRBV12-4
j_call: TRBJ1-5
cdr3_aa: CASSSQGPGQPQHF
cdr3_nt: TGTGCCAGCAGCTCTCAGGGGCCGGGTCAGCCCCAGCATTTT

d_call: NA
clone_size: NA
v_call: TRBV24-1
j_call: TRBJ1-2
cdr3_aa: CATSDFSLNYGYTF
cdr3_nt: TGTGCCACCAGTGATTTTTCCCTTAACTATGGCTACACCTTC

d_call: NA
clone_size: few
v_call: TRBV2
j_call: TRBJ1-4
cdr3_aa: CASRGGFATNEKLFF
cdr3_nt: TGTGCCAGCAGGGGCGGGTTTGCAACTAATGAAAAACTGTTTTTT

d_call: NA
clone_size: NA
v_call: TRBV7-2
j_call: TRBJ2-7
cdr3_aa: CASSLVAGSGNEQYF
cdr3_nt: TGTGCCAGCAGCTTAGTGGCCGGATCCGGGAACGAGCAGTACTTC

d_call: NA
clone_size: NA
v_call: TRBV2
j_call: TRBJ2-5
cdr3_aa: CASSLGGLAETQYF
cdr3_nt: TGTGCCAGCAGCTTGGGGGGTTTGGCGGAGACCCAGTACTTC

d_call: NA
clone_size: NA
v_call: TRBV19
j_call: TRBJ1-1
cdr3_aa: CASSIGGKNTEAFF
cdr3_nt: TGTGCCAGTAGTATCGGTGGCAAGAACACTGAAGCTTTCTTT

d_call: TRBD1
clone_size: many
v_call: TRBV20-1
j_call: TRBJ2-7
cdr3_aa: CSAGTGGTYEQYF
cdr3_nt: TGCAGTGCCGGGACAGGTGGGACCTACGAGCAGTACTTC

d_call: TRBD1
clone_size: NA
v_call: TRBV6-5
j_call: TRBJ2-7
cdr3_aa: CASSYDRGRGYEQYF
cdr3_nt: TGTGCCAGCAGCTACGACAGGGGCAGGGGTTACGAGCAGTACTTC

d_call: NA
clone_size: many
v_call: TRBV10-3
j_call: TRBJ1-1
cdr3_aa: CAISPQPNTEAFF
cdr3_nt: TGTGCCATCAGCCCTCAACCGAACACTGAAGCTTTCTTT

d_call: TRBD2
clone_size: NA
v_call: TRBV20-1
j_call: TRBJ2-1
cdr3_aa: CSAKASGTYNEQFF
cdr3_nt: TGCAGTGCTAAGGCTAGCGGAACCTACAATGAGCAGTTCTTC

d_call: TRBD1
clone_size: NA
v_call: TRBV19
j_call: TRBJ2-7
cdr3_aa: CASKGQGDNEQYF
cdr3_nt: TGTGCCAGTAAAGGGCAGGGGGACAACGAGCAGTACTTC

d_call: NA
clone_size: NA
v_call: TRBV2
j_call: TRBJ1-2
cdr3_aa: CASSRDRNYGYTF
cdr3_nt: TGTGCCAGCAGTCGGGACCGAAACTATGGCTACACCTTC

d_call: NA
clone_size: NA
v_call: TRBV20-1
j_call: TRBJ2-5
cdr3_aa: CSALPGTTEETQYF
cdr3_nt: TGCAGTGCTCTACCAGGAACCACGGAAGAGACCCAGTACTTC

d_call: TRBD1
clone_size: few
v_call: TRBV20-1
j_call: TRBJ1-2
cdr3_aa: CSARDPLSSDRESNYGYTF
cdr3_nt: TGCAGTGCTAGAGATCCCCTATCCTCGGACAGGGAAAGCAACTATGGCTACACCTTC

d_call: TRBD1
clone_size: many
v_call: TRBV10-3
j_call: TRBJ1-1
cdr3_aa: CAIRGQGKGGTEAFF
cdr3_nt: TGTGCCATCAGGGGACAGGGGAAAGGTGGCACTGAAGCTTTCTTT

d_call: NA
clone_size: NA
v_call: TRBV20-1
j_call: TRBJ1-1
cdr3_aa: CSARKSHGNTEAFF
cdr3_nt: TGCAGTGCTAGAAAGTCTCACGGGAACACTGAAGCTTTCTTT

d_call: NA
clone_size: NA
v_call: TRBV28
j_call: TRBJ1-2
cdr3_aa: CASSVQDGGDYGYTF
cdr3_nt: TGTGCCAGCAGTGTCCAGGACGGGGGGGACTATGGCTACACCTTC

d_call: TRBD1
clone_size: few
v_call: TRBV5-1
j_call: TRBJ2-7
cdr3_aa: CASSRPGTGGYEQYF
cdr3_nt: TGCGCCAGCAGCAGACCCGGGACAGGGGGCTACGAGCAGTACTTC

d_call: TRBD2
clone_size: NA
v_call: TRBV5-8
j_call: TRBJ2-7
cdr3_aa: CASSWGGSAYEQYF
cdr3_nt: TGTGCCAGCAGCTGGGGGGGATCAGCTTACGAGCAGTACTTC

d_call: NA
clone_size: few
v_call: TRBV15
j_call: TRBJ1-1
cdr3_aa: CATSRETDMNTEAFF
cdr3_nt: TGTGCCACCAGCAGGGAGACAGATATGAACACTGAAGCTTTCTTT

d_call: NA
clone_size: few
v_call: TRBV9
j_call: TRBJ1-6
cdr3_aa: CASSPVSSPLHF
cdr3_nt: TGTGCCAGCAGTCCAGTCTCCTCACCCCTCCACTTT

d_call: NA
clone_size: NA
v_call: TRBV11-3
j_call: TRBJ2-7
cdr3_aa: CASSFARAYEQYF
cdr3_nt: TGTGCCAGCAGCTTCGCGAGGGCATACGAGCAGTACTTC

d_call: NA
clone_size: once
v_call: TRBV9
j_call: TRBJ1-2
cdr3_aa: CASSPPRSGYTF
cdr3_nt: TGTGCCAGCAGTCCCCCTAGATCTGGCTACACCTTC

d_call: NA
clone_size: NA
v_call: TRBV2
j_call: TRBJ1-5
cdr3_aa: CASSPGSYHQPQHF
cdr3_nt: TGTGCCAGCAGCCCTGGGTCCTATCATCAGCCCCAGCATTTT

d_call: TRBD2
clone_size: NA
v_call: TRBV20-1
j_call: TRBJ2-2
cdr3_aa: CSAQGTSGRYTGELFF
cdr3_nt: TGCAGTGCACAAGGGACTAGCGGGAGGTACACCGGGGAGCTGTTTTTT

d_call: NA
clone_size: NA
v_call: TRBV6-1
j_call: TRBJ1-2
cdr3_aa: CASIWGDGYTF
cdr3_nt: TGTGCCAGCATATGGGGGGACGGCTACACCTTC

d_call: NA
clone_size: NA
v_call: TRBV10-1
j_call: TRBJ2-2
cdr3_aa: CAGSEFVQDTGELFF
cdr3_nt: TGCGCCGGCAGTGAGTTCGTACAGGACACCGGGGAGCTGTTTTTT

d_call: TRBD1
clone_size: NA
v_call: TRBV20-1
j_call: TRBJ1-1
cdr3_aa: CSARDPGQGMGNTEAFF
cdr3_nt: TGCAGTGCTAGAGATCCCGGACAGGGGATGGGGAACACTGAAGCTTTCTTT

d_call: TRBD2
clone_size: few
v_call: TRBV6-4
j_call: TRBJ2-3
cdr3_aa: CASSDSTSGGADTQYF
cdr3_nt: TGTGCCAGCAGTGACTCGACTAGCGGGGGGGCAGATACGCAGTATTTT

d_call: NA
clone_size: few
v_call: TRBV7-8
j_call: TRBJ2-2
cdr3_aa: CASSLGGVRTGELFF
cdr3_nt: TGTGCCAGCAGCTTAGGGGGAGTGCGGACCGGGGAGCTGTTTTTT

d_call: TRBD1
clone_size: few
v_call: TRBV7-7
j_call: TRBJ2-3
cdr3_aa: CASSLGGADTQYF
cdr3_nt: TGTGCTAGCAGCTTAGGGGGCGCAGATACGCAGTATTTT

d_call: NA
clone_size: many
v_call: TRBV7-2
j_call: TRBJ1-2
cdr3_aa: CASSLEGTYYGYTF
cdr3_nt: TGTGCCAGCAGCTTAGAGGGGACGTACTATGGCTACACCTTC

d_call: NA
clone_size: NA
v_call: TRBV10-3
j_call: TRBJ1-1
cdr3_aa: CAIRSGKMNTEAFF
cdr3_nt: TGTGCCATCAGGTCAGGTAAAATGAACACTGAAGCTTTCTTT

d_call: TRBD1
clone_size: NA
v_call: TRBV20-1
j_call: TRBJ2-7
cdr3_aa: CSARPDRGTAYEQYF
cdr3_nt: TGCAGTGCTAGACCTGACAGGGGAACTGCCTACGAGCAGTACTTC

d_call: TRBD1
clone_size: NA
v_call: TRBV12-3/TRBV12-4
j_call: TRBJ1-2
cdr3_aa: CASSRFDRGNYGYTF
cdr3_nt: TGTGCCAGCAGCCGATTCGACAGGGGGAACTATGGCTACACCTTC

d_call: TRBD2
clone_size: once
v_call: TRBV29-1
j_call: TRBJ2-1
cdr3_aa: CSVDPGTKNEQFF
cdr3_nt: TGCAGCGTTGACCCCGGGACTAAAAATGAGCAGTTCTTC

d_call: TRBD1
clone_size: NA
v_call: TRBV2
j_call: TRBJ2-5
cdr3_aa: CASFQGLGTGRAQYF
cdr3_nt: TGTGCCAGCTTTCAGGGCTTAGGGACAGGGCGTGCCCAGTACTTC

d_call: NA
clone_size: NA
v_call: TRBV9
j_call: TRBJ2-7
cdr3_aa: CASSPSGSWRSGQYF
cdr3_nt: TGTGCCAGCAGCCCCTCAGGGTCTTGGAGGTCCGGGCAGTACTTC

d_call: TRBD1
clone_size: few
v_call: TRBV7-8
j_call: TRBJ2-5
cdr3_aa: CASSLAGTGAGETQYF
cdr3_nt: TGTGCCAGCAGCTTAGCAGGGACAGGGGCGGGGGAGACCCAGTACTTC

d_call: NA
clone_size: NA
v_call: TRBV7-2
j_call: TRBJ1-6
cdr3_aa: CASSFASSRRSPLHF
cdr3_nt: TGTGCCAGCAGCTTTGCGTCCTCTCGACGGTCACCCCTCCACTTT

d_call: NA
clone_size: NA
v_call: TRBV29-1
j_call: TRBJ1-2
cdr3_aa: CSSGGGADGYTF
cdr3_nt: TGCAGCTCCGGCGGGGGGGCTGATGGCTACACCTTC

d_call: NA
clone_size: NA
v_call: TRBV20-1
j_call: TRBJ1-6
cdr3_aa: CSARWGPEVF
cdr3_nt: TGCAGTGCTAGATGGGGCCCTGAGGTATTT

d_call: NA
clone_size: few
v_call: TRBV12-3/TRBV12-4
j_call: TRBJ1-2
cdr3_aa: CASSSTSGGYTF
cdr3_nt: TGTGCCAGCTCATCGACGTCCGGCGGCTACACCTTC